This T cell receptor (beta chain) was observed in a study of type 1 regulatory T cells. Study overall: This in vitro CD4 product, T-allo10, is enriched for Tr1 cells and alloantigen-specific. Broader study findings: Type 1 regulatory T cells had a more restricted TCR repertoire than non-type 1 regulatory T cells.

V shed 0 bases and J shed 10 bases, with 14 bases lying between them. CDR1 and CDR2 (germline): SGHDT, YYEEEE. The CDR3 has 15 amino acids. Notes on this clonotype: Its antigen is undetermined.

TCRdb fed the reads into MiXCR, producing one record per CDR3 protein. The sample records about 71,000 distinct CDR3 sequences, less than 25% being singletons. The specimen was cultured type 1 regulatory T (Tr1) cells, either the whole culture or a sorted fraction (not recorded which). The rearrangement links TRBV5-6 to TRBJ1-6, with D unclear. The source is a human donor in good health. The CDR3 here is CASSLAALQDSPLHF. In DNA form, the CDR3 reads TGTGCCAGCAGCTTGGCCGCACTGCAGGACTCACCCCTCCACTTT.